The 3 T cell receptor beta chains below all came from one sample that was sequenced in a study of blood T cell repertoires in COVID-19. Sequenced by immunoSEQ multiplex PCR; TCRdb stores in-frame clones only, minus some. This sample carries 140,000 to 150,000 clones, 84% of them seen once, and the ten largest clones take less than 9%. Sequencing used peripheral blood. These receptors all stem from a man aged 30-40 years with COVID-19, enrolled during active disease.

The chain carries TRBV4-3 and TRBJ1-2, with D tentatively TRBD1 (6 bases). CDR3 length equals 16 residues. CDR1 is LGHNA and CDR2 is YSLEER in the germline V gene. The V and J ends lost 6 bases and 3 bases respectively, with 20 bases between them. The DNA for the CDR3 is TGCGCCAGCAGTTCATCCCGGACAGATTTACACTATGGCTACACCTTC. Translated: CASSSSRTDLHYGYTF.

This clone was seen ten or more times. This rearrangement joins TRBV3-1 (or the pseudogene TRBV3-2) to TRBJ1-1, with D perhaps matching TRBD1 (5 bases). V was pared by 3 bases and J by 1 base, with 9 bases between. This CDR3 has 14 amino acids. The germline V gene encodes CDR1 LGHDT and CDR2 YNNKEL (reference sequence). CDR3 sequence: CASSHRQRNTEAFF. The CDR3 region has the DNA TGTGCCAGCAGCCATCGACAGCGGAACACTGAAGCTTTCTTT.

The chain carries TRBV3-1 (or the pseudogene TRBV3-2) and TRBJ2-5; D is possibly TRBD1 (5 bases). V was clipped by 0 bases and J by 7 bases, with 27 bases between them. Looked up from germline, CDR1 is LGHDT and CDR2 is YNNKEL (reference sequence). The CDR3 is 19 amino acids. The CDR3 DNA is TGTGCCAGCAGCCAAGATCAGGGATCTCTAAGACTGTCTCACGGGACCCAGTACTTC. Protein sequence: CASSQDQGSLRLSHGTQYF.